The sequence of this T cell receptor beta chain was determined in a study of Graves' ophthalmopathy and Graves' hyperthyroidism. Scientists amplified the TCR beta CDR3 regions from RNA transcripts. Second-round multiplex PCR came after a first-round RT-PCR that employed HTBI primers. TCRdb redid the calling of the multiplex PCR reads with MiXCR, one entry per CDR3 protein. This repertoire shows over a million distinct CDR3 sequences, less than 45% found once; its top ten account for approximately 12%. Germline V gene lookup returns CDR1 MNHEY and CDR2 SVGAGI. The CDR3 loop spans 15 amino acids. The junction had 9 bases not matched to a gene; V was cut back by 8 bases and J by 10 bases.

The chain employs TRBV6-5 and TRBJ1-6, with TRBD1 identical over 12 bases. The clonotype comes from an adult man with Graves' hyperthyroidism. The material sequenced was peripheral blood or thyroid tissue (not recorded which). The CDR3 loop is CASDPYGTGGSPLHF. Here the CDR3 DNA reads TGTGCCAGCGACCCTTACGGGACAGGGGGCTCACCCCTCCACTTT.